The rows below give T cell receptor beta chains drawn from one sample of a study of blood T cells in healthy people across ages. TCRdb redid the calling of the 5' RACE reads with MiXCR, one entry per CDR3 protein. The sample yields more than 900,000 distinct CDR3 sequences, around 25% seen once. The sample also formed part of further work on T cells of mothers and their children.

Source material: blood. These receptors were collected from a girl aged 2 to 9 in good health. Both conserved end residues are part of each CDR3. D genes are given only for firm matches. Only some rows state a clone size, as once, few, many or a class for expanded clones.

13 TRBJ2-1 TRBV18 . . CASRGVSNNEQFF TGTGCCAGCCGGGGTGTCTCGAACAATGAGCAGTTCTTC
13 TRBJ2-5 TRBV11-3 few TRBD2 CASSYGLERTQYF TGTGCCAGCAGTTACGGACTAGAGAGGACCCAGTACTTC
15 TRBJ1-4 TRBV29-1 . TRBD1 CSVKGTAATNEKLFF TGCAGCGTGAAAGGGACAGCTGCAACTAATGAAAAACTGTTTTTT
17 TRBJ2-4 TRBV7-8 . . CASSPLVMGQGRNIQYF TGTGCCAGCAGCCCTCTGGTTATGGGGCAGGGAAGAAACATTCAGTACTTC
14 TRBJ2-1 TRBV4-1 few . CASSRGRPYNEQFF TGCGCCAGCAGCCGAGGACGGCCCTACAATGAGCAGTTCTTC
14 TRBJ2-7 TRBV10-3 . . CAISEYIREGEQYF TGTGCCATCAGCGAATATATCAGGGAAGGCGAGCAGTACTTC
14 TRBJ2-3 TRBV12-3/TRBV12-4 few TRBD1 CASSLGQETDTQYF TGTGCCAGCAGCCTCGGACAGGAAACAGATACGCAGTATTTT
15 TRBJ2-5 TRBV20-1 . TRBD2 CSARDRPSGKETQYF TGCAGTGCTAGGGATCGGCCTAGCGGTAAAGAGACCCAGTACTTC
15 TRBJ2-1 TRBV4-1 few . CASSHQRSSYNEQFF TGCGCCAGCAGCCACCAGCGGAGCTCCTACAATGAGCAGTTCTTC
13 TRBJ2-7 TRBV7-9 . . CASSSPEGGEQYF TGTGCCAGCAGCTCCCCAGAGGGAGGCGAGCAGTACTTC
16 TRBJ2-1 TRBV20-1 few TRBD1 CSATTRDRGLGNEQFF TGCAGTGCGACCACCAGGGACAGGGGGCTGGGCAATGAGCAGTTCTTC
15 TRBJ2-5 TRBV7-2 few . CASSSRARPQETQYF TGTGCCAGCAGCTCAAGGGCCCGGCCCCAAGAGACCCAGTACTTC
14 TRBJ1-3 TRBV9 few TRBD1 CASSAWDSGNTIYF TGTGCCAGCAGCGCTTGGGACAGTGGAAACACCATATATTTT
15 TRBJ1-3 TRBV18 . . CASSPPSGKGNTIYF TGTGCCAGCTCACCACCGTCAGGGAAGGGAAACACCATATATTTT
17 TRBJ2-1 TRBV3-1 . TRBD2 CASSQPSSGSSYNEQFF TGTGCCAGCAGCCAACCGTCTAGCGGGAGCTCCTACAATGAGCAGTTCTTC
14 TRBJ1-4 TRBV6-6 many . CASGRADFTGKLFF TGTGCCAGCGGGAGGGCGGATTTCACAGGAAAACTGTTTTTT
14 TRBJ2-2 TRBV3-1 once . CASSHPGYTGELFF TGTGCCAGCAGCCATCCAGGATACACCGGGGAGCTGTTTTTT
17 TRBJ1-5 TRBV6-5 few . CASSTSLDLPSNQPQHF TGTGCCAGCAGTACTTCCCTGGACCTCCCGAGCAATCAGCCCCAGCATTTT
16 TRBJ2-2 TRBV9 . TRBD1 CASSPSGTGDTGELFF TGTGCCAGCAGCCCCTCCGGGACAGGGGACACCGGGGAGCTGTTTTTT
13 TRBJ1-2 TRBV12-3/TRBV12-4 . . CAQSRTGEYGYTF TGTGCCCAAAGCCGAACGGGAGAGTATGGCTACACCTTC
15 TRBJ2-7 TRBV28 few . CASSLMAAITYEQYF TGTGCCAGCAGTTTAATGGCCGCAATAACCTACGAGCAGTACTTC
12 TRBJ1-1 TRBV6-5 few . CASRGGATEAFF TGTGCCAGCAGGGGTGGGGCAACTGAAGCTTTCTTT
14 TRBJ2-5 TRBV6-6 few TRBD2 CASSWTSSAETQYF TGTGCCAGCAGTTGGACTAGCTCAGCCGAGACCCAGTACTTC
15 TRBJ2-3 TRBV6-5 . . CASSTGRTHTDTQYF TGTGCCAGCAGTACCGGTAGAACACACACAGATACGCAGTATTTT
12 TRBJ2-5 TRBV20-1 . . CSAIPSSETQYF TGCAGTGCTATACCTTCCTCGGAGACCCAGTACTTC
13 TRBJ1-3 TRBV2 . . CASTVSSGNTIYF TGTGCCAGCACCGTGTCTTCTGGAAACACCATATATTTT
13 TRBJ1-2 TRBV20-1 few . CSALPTGYYGYTF TGCAGTGCTCTACCCACAGGGTACTATGGCTACACCTTC
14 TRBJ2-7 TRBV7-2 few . CASSLVGGGNEQYF TGTGCCAGCAGCTTAGTTGGGGGCGGCAACGAGCAGTACTTC
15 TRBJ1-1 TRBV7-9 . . CASGLEIGEDTEAFF TGTGCCAGCGGCTTAGAGATCGGGGAAGACACTGAAGCTTTCTTT
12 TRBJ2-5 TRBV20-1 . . CSALTAKATQYF TGCAGTGCTCTGACGGCTAAAGCGACCCAGTACTTC
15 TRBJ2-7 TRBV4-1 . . CASSQVGDSSYEQYF TGCGCCAGCAGCCAAGTAGGGGACTCCTCCTACGAGCAGTACTTC
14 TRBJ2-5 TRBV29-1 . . CSVDYSGAQETQYF TGCAGCGTTGATTACTCTGGGGCCCAAGAGACCCAGTACTTC
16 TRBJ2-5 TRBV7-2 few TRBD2 CASSFQSGGSQETQYF TGTGCCAGCAGCTTTCAGAGCGGGGGCTCCCAAGAGACCCAGTACTTC
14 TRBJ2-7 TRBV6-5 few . CASSYSYKAYEQYF TGTGCCAGCAGTTACTCCTATAAGGCCTACGAGCAGTACTTC
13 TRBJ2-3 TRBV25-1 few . CAIFMISTDTQYF TGTGCCATCTTTATGATTAGCACAGATACGCAGTATTTT
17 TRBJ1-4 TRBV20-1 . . CSASSSGRRATNEKLFF TGCAGTGCTAGTTCGTCAGGCAGACGGGCAACTAATGAAAAACTGTTTTTT
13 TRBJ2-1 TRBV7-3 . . CASSNGPFNEQFF TGTGCCAGCAGCAATGGGCCCTTCAATGAGCAGTTCTTC
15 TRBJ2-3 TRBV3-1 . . CASSPPGTVTDTQYF TGTGCCAGCAGCCCCCCCGGGACCGTCACAGATACGCAGTATTTT
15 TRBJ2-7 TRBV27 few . CASSREQETSYEQYF TGTGCCAGCAGTCGTGAGCAGGAAACCTCCTACGAGCAGTACTTC
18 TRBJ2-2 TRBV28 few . CASSLREGGPTRGGELFF TGTGCCAGCAGTTTACGCGAGGGGGGCCCCACAAGGGGCGGGGAGCTGTTTTTT
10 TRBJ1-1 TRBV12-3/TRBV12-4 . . CATGQSEAFF TGTGCCACTGGACAGTCCGAAGCTTTCTTT
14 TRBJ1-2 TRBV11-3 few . CASSLVDGGVGYTF TGTGCCAGCAGCTTGGTCGACGGTGGGGTCGGCTACACCTTC
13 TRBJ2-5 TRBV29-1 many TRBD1 CSVDRGYQETQYF TGCAGCGTGGACAGGGGATACCAAGAGACCCAGTACTTC
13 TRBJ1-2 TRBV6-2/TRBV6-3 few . CASRSGLNYGYTF TGTGCCAGCAGAAGTGGGCTGAACTATGGCTACACCTTC
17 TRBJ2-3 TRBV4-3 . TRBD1 CASSLRWDRGVTDTQYF TGCGCCAGCAGCCTCAGGTGGGACAGGGGAGTAACAGATACGCAGTATTTT
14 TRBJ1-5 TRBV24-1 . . CATSEEGGPQPQHF TGTGCCACCAGTGAGGAGGGGGGTCCTCAGCCCCAGCATTTT
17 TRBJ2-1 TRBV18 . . CASSPRVGGSFAWEQFF TGTGCCAGCTCACCACGTGTGGGAGGTTCCTTTGCTTGGGAGCAGTTCTTC
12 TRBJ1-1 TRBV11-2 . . CAGSLETPRAFF TGTGCCGGCAGCTTAGAAACCCCAAGAGCTTTCTTT
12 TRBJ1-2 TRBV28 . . CASTLKRGGYTF TGTGCCAGCACGCTAAAGCGGGGCGGCTACACCTTC
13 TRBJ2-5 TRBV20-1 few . CSAREPNGETQYF TGCAGTGCTAGAGAGCCTAATGGAGAGACCCAGTACTTC
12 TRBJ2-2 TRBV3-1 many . CASSHTAGELFF TGTGCCAGCAGCCATACGGCCGGGGAGCTGTTTTTT
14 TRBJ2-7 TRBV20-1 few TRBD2 CSAINSGKPYEQYF TGCAGTGCTATCAATAGCGGGAAACCCTACGAGCAGTACTTC
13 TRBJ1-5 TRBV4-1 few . CASSQKGDQPQHF TGCGCCAGCAGCCAAAAGGGCGATCAGCCCCAGCATTTT
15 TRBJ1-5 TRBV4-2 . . CASSQPGPADQPQHF TGTGCCAGCAGCCAACCCGGACCGGCGGATCAGCCCCAGCATTTT
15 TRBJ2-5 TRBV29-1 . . CSVEGLGVGWETQYF TGCAGCGTTGAAGGGCTAGGTGTCGGGTGGGAGACCCAGTACTTC
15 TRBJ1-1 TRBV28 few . CASSSSPRVNTEAFF TGTGCCAGCAGTTCCTCCCCTCGGGTGAACACTGAAGCTTTCTTT
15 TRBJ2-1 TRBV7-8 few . CASSLGTPTYNEQFF TGTGCCAGCAGCTTAGGGACCCCCACCTACAATGAGCAGTTCTTC
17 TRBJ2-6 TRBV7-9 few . CASGARSRLGGANVLTF TGTGCCAGCGGGGCCCGCTCTAGGTTGGGTGGGGCCAACGTCCTGACTTTC
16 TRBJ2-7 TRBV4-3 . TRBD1 CASSHSGTGGGSEQYF TGCGCCAGCAGCCACTCCGGGACAGGGGGCGGGAGCGAGCAGTACTTC